A single sample gave rise to the 17 T cell receptor beta chains below, sequenced in a study of cytomegalovirus exposure and HLA in healthy donors. Primers included in the PCR were 60 Vbeta and 13 Jbeta primers. Method: immunoSEQ multiplex PCR; TCRdb's copy keeps in-frame clones and lacks some. Of roughly 150,000 clones in the sample, around 78% were seen once. The sequencing sample was made of PBMCs. The receptors stem from a man aged 40-49 years in good health and CMV-seronegative.

The chain has TRBV5-8 and TRBJ1-1; D is uncertain. Germline V gene data show CDR1 as SGHTS and CDR2 as YDEGEE. V was trimmed by 1 base and J by 4 bases, leaving 8 bases between them. This CDR3 spans 13 amino acids. The CDR3 reads CASSLIPGTEAFF. CDR3 sequence (DNA): TGTGCCAGCAGCTTGATTCCGGGCACTGAAGCTTTCTTT.

The chain is built from TRBV15 and TRBJ1-1; D might be TRBD1 (5 bases). CDR1 is LNHNV and CDR2 is YYDKDF in the germline V gene (reference sequence). V gave up 5 bases and J gave up 6 bases, with 13 bases separating them. CDR3 length: 13 residues. CDR3 amino acids: CATSLGRVPEAFF. CDR3 DNA: TGTGCCACCAGCTTGGGCAGGGTCCCTGAAGCTTTCTTT.

The rearrangement links TRBV4-1 to TRBJ2-1, with D perhaps TRBD1 (5 bases). Germline CDR1 and CDR2: MGHRA and YSYEKL. The CDR3 extends over 14 amino acids. V gave up 6 bases and J gave up 2 bases, with 11 bases separating them. CDR3: CASSPGNPYNEQFF. The CDR3 DNA follows: TGCGCCAGCAGTCCAGGGAACCCCTACAATGAGCAGTTCTTC.

This clone was counted once. J is TRBJ2-7 and V is TRBV4-1, with TRBD1 matching 7 bases. V was clipped by 2 bases and J by 3 bases; unmatched bases: 7. The CDR3 runs 15 residues. Germline V gene data show CDR1 as MGHRA and CDR2 as YSYEKL. The CDR3 region has the DNA TGCGCCAGCAGCCAAACGACAGGGAAGGACTACGAGCAGTACTTC. It specifies CASSQTTGKDYEQYF.

The J gene is TRBJ2-5, the V gene TRBV11-2; D unresolved. Trimming shortened V by 1 base and J by 5 bases, and 11 bases separated the two germline ends. The CDR3 has 14 residues. Germline values: CDR1 SGHAT, CDR2 FQNNGV. CDR3 sequence: CASSLGPGTETQYF. CDR3 coding DNA: TGTGCCAGCAGCTTAGGGCCGGGTACGGAGACCCAGTACTTC.

The rearrangement joins TRBV29-1 to TRBJ2-5, with D perhaps TRBD1 (5 bases). Per the germline V gene, CDR1 is SQVTM and CDR2 is ANQGSEA. V lost 8 bases and J 7 bases, leaving 20 bases between the germline ends. The CDR3 has 13 residues. The CDR3, as DNA: TGCAGCCAGGGTGGTGGGTTGTCGGGGACCCAGTACTTC. Translated, it gives CSQGGGLSGTQYF.

The CDR3 region is CASVETPANTQYF. The CDR3 nucleotides read TGCGCCAGCGTAGAAACCCCTGCTAATACGCAGTATTTT. V and J are TRBV5-1 and TRBJ2-3, with D uncertain. The CDR3 is 13 residues long. Trimming removed 7 bases from V and 7 bases from J, with 16 bases in between. CDR1 SGHRS and CDR2 YFSETQ come from the germline V gene.

J is TRBJ2-3 and V is TRBV28; 8 bases are a match to TRBD1. The V gene's germline CDR1 is MDHEN and CDR2 SYDVKM. The CDR3 totals 14 residues. J lost 1 base, V lost 8 bases, and 5 bases had no gene match. CDR3 nucleotides: TGTGCCAGCTTTCAGGGGGCCCGCACAGATACGCAGTATTTT. Translating it yields CASFQGARTDTQYF.

The chain carries TRBV5-1 and TRBJ2-7, with a tentative D call TRBD1 (5 bases). V lost 4 bases and J lost 0, with 14 bases in between. Per the germline V gene, CDR1 is SGHRS and CDR2 is YFSETQ. The CDR3 has 15 amino acids. The CDR3 spells CASSTGHATSYEQYF. The CDR3 DNA sequence: TGCGCCAGCAGCACAGGACATGCGACCTCCTACGAGCAGTACTTC.

This clone was found a few times. This chain links TRBV27 with TRBJ2-7, with 9 bases identical to TRBD2. In germline, CDR1 is MNHEY, CDR2 SMNVEV (reference sequence). The trim removed 3 bases at V and 1 base at J, leaving 4 bases unmatched. The CDR3 has 15 amino acids. CDR3 sequence reads: CASSFTSGFSYEQYF. The CDR3 DNA sequence: TGTGCCAGCAGTTTTACTAGCGGGTTTTCCTACGAGCAGTACTTC.

This chain uses TRBV19 with TRBJ1-1; 11 bases match TRBD1. J lost 1 base, V lost 3 bases, and 16 bases had no gene match. Germline V CDR1 and CDR2: LNHDA, SQIVND (reference sequence). The CDR3 contains 20 residues. The CDR3 DNA is TGTGCCAGTAGTATTTGGCTAGGACAGGGGGCACCCCCTCAGAACACTGAAGCTTTCTTT. It specifies CASSIWLGQGAPPQNTEAFF.

The chain joins TRBV10-3 to TRBJ1-5; D is unclear. The germline CDR1 and CDR2 sequences are ENHRY and SYGVKD. Trimming left V 0 bases short and J 4 bases short, with 16 bases between. CDR3 length: 17 residues. CDR3 amino acids: CAISESTTVAGNQPQHF. DNA for the CDR3: TGTGCCATCAGTGAGTCGACAACGGTGGCAGGAAATCAGCCCCAGCATTTT.

The genes are TRBV11-2 and TRBJ1-1, with D possibly TRBD1 on 5 matching bases. Germline lookup yields CDR1 SGHAT and CDR2 FQNNGV. The CDR3 runs to 15 residues. The V gene lost 7 bases and the J gene lost 0 bases, with 15 bases spanning the gap. The CDR3 nucleotides read TGTGCCAGCACTCGGAATGGGGCGATGAACACTGAAGCTTTCTTT. Protein product: CASTRNGAMNTEAFF.

This chain uses TRBV30 with TRBJ1-2; D unresolved. Per the germline V gene, CDR1 is GTSNPN and CDR2 is SVGIG (reference sequence). The CDR3 loop spans 14 amino acids. The V end was cut by 4 bases, the J end by 4 bases, with 16 bases between. The CDR3 bases are TGTGCCTGGAAAACCAGGCAGGTGATCTATGGCTACACCTTC. Encoded protein: CAWKTRQVIYGYTF.

V is TRBV4-2 and J is TRBJ2-7, with TRBD2 identical over 8 bases. Per germline, CDR1 LGHNA and CDR2 YNFKEQ. The CDR3 is 17 amino acids. V gave up 0 bases and J gave up 3 bases; unmatched junction bases: 10. The CDR3 DNA reads as TGTGCCAGCAGCCAAGAAGGGGTCGGGAGGGCCGGCTACGAGCAGTACTTC. This codes for CASSQEGVGRAGYEQYF.

This chain links TRBV28 with TRBJ1-2, with D tentatively TRBD1 (5 bases). The ends were cut back, 3 bases at V and 2 bases at J, with 19 bases in the middle. Germline-derived CDR1 and CDR2 are MDHEN and SYDVKM. The CDR3 consists of 17 residues. CDR3 sequence: CASSLGGGPDSNYGYTF. The CDR3 DNA reads as TGTGCCAGCAGTTTGGGGGGGGGTCCCGACAGCAACTATGGCTACACCTTC.

V is TRBV27 and J is TRBJ2-7, with TRBD2 matching over 11 bases. The CDR3 extends over 15 amino acids. Trimming took 6 bases from V and 4 from J; bases not matched to a gene: 8. Germline V gives CDR1 MNHEY, CDR2 SMNVEV (reference sequence). Written as DNA, the CDR3 is TGTGCCAGCAGCCCCAAGACTAGCGGGATTTACGAGCAGTACTTC. Protein: CASSPKTSGIYEQYF.